This T cell receptor (beta chain) came from a study of blood T cell repertoires in COVID-19. Study-level information: The United States, Italy and Spain provided the acute and convalescent COVID-19 samples. In each case, the material was cDNA or gDNA derived from T cells, B-cell-depleted T cells, or PBMCs.

Under the authors' procedure: Nucleated cell counts were estimated from reference gene primer amplification. Produced via immunoSEQ multiplex PCR; TCRdb's table is partial and in-frame only. Clone size and the V and J calls come from that table; the DNA yielded D and trimming. The profile covers about 99,000 clones, with 80% to 90% appearing a single time and 3% to 4.5% taken by the ten largest. Germline loops: CDR1 SGHRS, CDR2 YFSETQ. CDR3 length: 14 residues. V dropped 3 bases and J dropped 5; count of bases not matched to a gene: 6. The chain employs TRBV5-1 and TRBJ2-5; 8 nucleotides agree with TRBD1. This receptor was obtained from a woman aged 60-70 years with acute or convalescent COVID-19. The sequenced sample was peripheral blood. CDR3 bases: TGCGCCAGCAGCTACGACAGGGGTGGGGAGACCCAGTACTTC. Translation: CASSYDRGGETQYF.